This T cell receptor (beta chain) came from a study of blood T cell repertoires in COVID-19. Study-wide background: The United States, Italy and Spain provided the acute and convalescent COVID-19 samples. The cDNA or gDNA used as material had been derived from T cells, B-cell-depleted T cells, or PBMCs.

Seattle patients were enrolled during active infection and followed longitudinally. This clone was seen a single time. Original handling: Reference gene primer amplification in the assay estimated nucleated cell counts. Sequenced by immunoSEQ multiplex PCR; TCRdb stores in-frame clones only, minus some. The V and J calls and clone size come from that table; D and trimming were worked out from the DNA. Of approximately 120,000 clones in the sample, about 93% were seen once. The clonotype was recovered from a man aged 50-60 years with COVID-19, enrolled during active disease. Material for sequencing was peripheral blood.

This CDR3 reads CASSLGQGMNTEAFF. The CDR3 DNA sequence: TGTGCCAGCAGTCTGGGACAGGGCATGAACACTGAAGCTTTCTTT. This sequence joins TRBV28 and TRBJ1-1; the match to TRBD1 covers 9 bases. Trimming took 5 bases from V and 0 from J; bases not matched to a gene: 4. Germline CDR1 is MDHEN and CDR2 is SYDVKM. The CDR3 extends over 15 amino acids. Full variable domain (outside the CDR3, taken from reference TRBV28 and TRBJ1-1): DVKVTQSSRYLVKRTGEKVFLECVQDMDHENMFWYRQDPGLGLRLIYFSYDVKMKEKGDIPEGYSVSREKKERFSLILESASTNQTSMYLCASSLGQGMNTEAFFGQGTRLTVV.